Sequencing of this T cell receptor beta chain was carried out in a study of blood T cell repertoires in COVID-19. Study-level information: The analysed material was cDNA or gDNA that came from T cells, B-cell-depleted T cells, or PBMCs.

The study recruited people aged 18 to 89 years across around 23 US areas. Participants' reported clinical history set cohort assignment. Cohort 3 recovered donors had two negative PCRs, clearance, or symptom resolution. Generated by immunoSEQ multiplex PCR, the TCRdb table keeps only in-frame clones and is missing some. The table includes over 200,000 clones, 87% detected once. Per germline, CDR1 MDHEN and CDR2 SYDVKM. Trimming took 6 bases from V and 9 from J, leaving 23 bases between them. There are 15 residues in the CDR3. This chain joins TRBV28 and TRBJ1-2; D is perhaps TRBD1 (5 bases). The clonotype was recovered from a man younger than 45 who had recovered from COVID-19. The specimen was PBMCs or T cells enriched from blood (not recorded which). This CDR3 reads CASSRHTGPLVRYTF. CDR3 in DNA: TGTGCCAGCAGCCGCCATACAGGACCCCTTGTTCGCTACACCTTC.